This T cell receptor (beta chain) was obtained from a study of identical twins. Study outcomes and limitations: Zero-insertion results could be subject to partial confounding by invariant MAIT and iNKT cells.

Germline CDR1 SQVTM, CDR2 ANQGSEA. Between the trimmed V and J ends, which lost 4 bases and 4 bases, there was a span of 7 bases. The length of the CDR3 is 11 residues. There are a few counts of this clonotype. The antigen remains unidentified. TCRdb called the 5' RACE reads again in MiXCR, with one record for every CDR3 protein. Of some 330,000 distinct CDR3 sequences listed, roughly 10% are singletons. This rearrangement joins TRBV29-1 to TRBJ2-5, with D unresolved. The sequence derives from a woman between 50 and 59 years old in good health. The sequencing input was naive T cells sorted from blood. The DNA for the CDR3 is TGCAGCGTTGTGGGTGGAGAGACCCAGTACTTC. Protein product: CSVVGGETQYF. Complete variable domain (other parts from reference TRBV29-1 and TRBJ2-5): SAVISQKPSRDICQRGTSLTIQCQVDSQVTMMFWYRQQPGQSLTLIATANQGSEATYESGFVIDKFPISRPNLTFSTLTVSNMSPEDSSIYLCSVVGGETQYFGPGTRLLVL.